Sequencing of this TCR beta chain was carried out in a study of beta chain features in type 1 diabetes. Study details: Comparable age, gender and cell yields were observed in patients relative to healthy donors. Whole-study findings and limits: The study notes PCR might favor shorter templates equally in patients and controls. The study found moderately but significantly shorter TCRB CDR3s in all four CD4+ subsets of Type 1 diabetes patients. Junctions at VDJ sites from type 1 diabetes patients had fewer insertions and more deletions. HLA effects on TCRB rearrangement stayed unresolved here.

The CDR3 spans 17 residues. The V segment lost 1 base and the J segment 0 bases; nucleotides outside the gene matches: 7. From germline, CDR1 is MDHEN and CDR2 SYDVKM. This clone was detected a few times. Its antigen is not identified. TCRB transcripts that were expressed got sequenced, as all of the isolated RNA had been reverse transcribed. Sequenced by immunoSEQ multiplex PCR; TCRdb stores in-frame clones only, minus some. The data show about 160,000 clones, around 8% seen once. The chain combines TRBV28 with TRBJ2-3, with 7 bases fitting TRBD2. This receptor was taken from a young woman with type 1 diabetes. The sequencing sample was made of central memory CD4+ T cells from blood. CDR3 loop: CASSLSSGASSTDTQYF. Written as DNA, the CDR3 is TGTGCCAGCAGTTTATCTAGCGGAGCTTCTAGCACAGATACGCAGTATTTT. Complete variable domain (other parts from reference TRBV28 and TRBJ2-3): DVKVTQSSRYLVKRTGEKVFLECVQDMDHENMFWYRQDPGLGLRLIYFSYDVKMKEKGDIPEGYSVSREKKERFSLILESASTNQTSMYLCASSLSSGASSTDTQYFGPGTRLTVL.